Reported below is one T cell receptor beta chain. Other DNA sequences in this sample translate to the same CDR3. Sequencing used immunoSEQ multiplex PCR; TCRdb keeps in-frame clones, though not all of them. The sample shows roughly 1.5 million clones, approximately 98% of them seen only once. These data belong to a study of shared clonotypes between healthy human individuals. The CDR3 covers 13 residues. Germline V CDR1 and CDR2: GTSNPN, SVGIG (reference sequence). Trimming cost V 5 bases and J 0 bases, with 8 bases left between them. The J gene is TRBJ1-3, the V gene TRBV30; D uncertain. The sample consisted of naive CD4+ T cells sorted from blood. Specified subset: CD45RA+ positively selected. This clonotype was obtained from a man aged 25-45 years in good health. For the CDR3, the DNA is TGTGCCTGGGGACCGAGCTCTGGAAACACCATATATTTT. As protein: CAWGPSSGNTIYF.